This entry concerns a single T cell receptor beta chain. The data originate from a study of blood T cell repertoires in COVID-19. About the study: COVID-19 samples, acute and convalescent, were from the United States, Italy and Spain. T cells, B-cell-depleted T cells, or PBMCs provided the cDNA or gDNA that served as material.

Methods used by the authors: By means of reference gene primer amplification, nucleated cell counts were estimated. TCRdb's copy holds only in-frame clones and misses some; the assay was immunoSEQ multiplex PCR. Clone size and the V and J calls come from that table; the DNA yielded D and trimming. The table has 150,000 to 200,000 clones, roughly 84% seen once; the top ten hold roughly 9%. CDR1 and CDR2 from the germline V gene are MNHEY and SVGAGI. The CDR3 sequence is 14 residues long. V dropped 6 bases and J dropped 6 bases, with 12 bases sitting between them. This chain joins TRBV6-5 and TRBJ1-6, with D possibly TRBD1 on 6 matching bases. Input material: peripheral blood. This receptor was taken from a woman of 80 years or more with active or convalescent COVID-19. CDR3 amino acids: CASRPDSVNSPLHF. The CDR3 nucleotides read TGTGCCAGCAGACCGGACAGTGTTAATTCACCCCTCCACTTT.